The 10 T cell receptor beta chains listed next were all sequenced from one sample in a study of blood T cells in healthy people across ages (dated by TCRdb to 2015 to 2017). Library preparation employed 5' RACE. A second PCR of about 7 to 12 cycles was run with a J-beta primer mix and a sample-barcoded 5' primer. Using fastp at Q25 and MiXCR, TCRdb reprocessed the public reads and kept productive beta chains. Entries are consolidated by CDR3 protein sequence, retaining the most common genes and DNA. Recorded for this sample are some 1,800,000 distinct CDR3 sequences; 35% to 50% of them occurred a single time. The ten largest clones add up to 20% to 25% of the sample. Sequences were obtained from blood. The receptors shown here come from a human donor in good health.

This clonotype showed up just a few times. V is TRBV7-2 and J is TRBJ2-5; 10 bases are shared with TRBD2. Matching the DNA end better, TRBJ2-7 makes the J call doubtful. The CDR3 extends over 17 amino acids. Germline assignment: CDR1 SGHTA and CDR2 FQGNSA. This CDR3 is CASSLTSGFYQPYEQYF. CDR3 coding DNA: TGTGCCAGCAGCTTGACTAGCGGGTTTTATCAACCCTACGAGCAGTACTTC.

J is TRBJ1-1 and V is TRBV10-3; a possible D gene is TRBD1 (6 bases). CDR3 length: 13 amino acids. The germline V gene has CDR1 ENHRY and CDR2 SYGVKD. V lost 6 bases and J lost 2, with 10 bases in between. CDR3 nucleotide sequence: TGTGCCATCAGACTGGACAGAAACACTGAAGCTTTCTTT. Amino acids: CAIRLDRNTEAFF.

CDR3 DNA: TGCAGCGTTTCTTCAGGGGTTTGGCCCCAGCATTTT. Its translation: CSVSSGVWPQHF. This sequence joins TRBV29-1 and TRBJ1-5, with a weak D call TRBD1 (6 bases). The CDR3 loop spans 12 amino acids. Germline V gene sequence: CDR1 SQVTM, CDR2 ANQGSEA. V was shortened by 5 bases and J by 9 bases, with 14 bases between the two germline ends.

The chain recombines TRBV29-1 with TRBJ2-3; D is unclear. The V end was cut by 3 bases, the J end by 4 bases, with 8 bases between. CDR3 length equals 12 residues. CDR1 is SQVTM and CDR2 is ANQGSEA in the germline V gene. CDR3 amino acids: CSVEARPDTQYF. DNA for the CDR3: TGCAGCGTTGAGGCCCGACCAGATACGCAGTATTTT.

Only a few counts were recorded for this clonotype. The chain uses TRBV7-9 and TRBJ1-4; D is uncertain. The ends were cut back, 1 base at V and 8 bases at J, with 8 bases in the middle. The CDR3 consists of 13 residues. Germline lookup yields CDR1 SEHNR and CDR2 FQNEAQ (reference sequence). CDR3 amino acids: CASSLEIFEKLFF. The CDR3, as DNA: TGTGCCAGCAGCTTAGAAATCTTCGAAAAACTGTTTTTT.

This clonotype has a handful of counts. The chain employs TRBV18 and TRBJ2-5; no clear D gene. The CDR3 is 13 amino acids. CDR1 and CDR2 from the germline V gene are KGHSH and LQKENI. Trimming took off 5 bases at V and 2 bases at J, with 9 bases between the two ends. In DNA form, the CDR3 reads TGTGCCAGCTCAGAGCTCCAACAAGAGACCCAGTACTTC. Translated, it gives CASSELQQETQYF.

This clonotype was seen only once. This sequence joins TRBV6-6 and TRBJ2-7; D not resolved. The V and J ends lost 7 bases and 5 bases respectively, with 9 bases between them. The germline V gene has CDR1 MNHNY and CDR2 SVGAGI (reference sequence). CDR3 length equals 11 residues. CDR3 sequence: CASMLGHEQYF. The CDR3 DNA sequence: TGTGCCAGCATGTTAGGCCACGAGCAGTACTTC.

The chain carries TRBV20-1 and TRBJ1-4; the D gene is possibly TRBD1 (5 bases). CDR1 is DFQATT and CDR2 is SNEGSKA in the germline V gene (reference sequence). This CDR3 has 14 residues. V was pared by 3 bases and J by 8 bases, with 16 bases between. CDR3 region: CSARDQRGSEKLFF. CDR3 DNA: TGCAGTGCTAGGGATCAGAGGGGAAGCGAAAAACTGTTTTTT.

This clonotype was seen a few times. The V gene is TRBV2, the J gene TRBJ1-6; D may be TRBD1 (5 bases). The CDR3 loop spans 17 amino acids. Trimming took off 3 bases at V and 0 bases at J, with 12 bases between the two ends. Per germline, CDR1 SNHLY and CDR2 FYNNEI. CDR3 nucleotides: TGTGCCAGCAGTGAGGGGCAGCAAAGCTCCTATAATTCACCCCTCCACTTT. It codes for CASSEGQQSSYNSPLHF.

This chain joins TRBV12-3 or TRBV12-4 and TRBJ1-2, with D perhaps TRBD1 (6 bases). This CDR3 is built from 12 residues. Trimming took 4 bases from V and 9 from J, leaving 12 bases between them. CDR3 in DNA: TGTGCCAGCAGTTCTCAGGGGAATAGCTACACCTTC. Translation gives CASSSQGNSYTF.